This record looks at one T cell receptor (beta chain) sequence and its context. The time point is: before trial treatment. Low-dose radiotherapy and low-dose cyclophosphamide, together with aspirin, ipilimumab and nivolumab, were given to donors. This record comes from a study of low-dose radiotherapy and immunotherapy resistance in tumors. Trimming stripped 3 bases from V and 3 bases from J, with 9 bases between. The length of the CDR3 is 15 residues. The germline V gene has CDR1 SNHLY and CDR2 FYNNEI. TRAV- and TRBV-specific primers, spanning alpha and beta chains, primed first-strand cDNA. TCRs underwent about 20 PCR cycles of amplification with a constant-region primer and V-primer adapter. One entry per CDR3 protein, called by TCRdb with MiXCR from the reads. This table has roughly 76,000 distinct CDR3 sequences, 15% to 20% appearing once.

Source: PBMCs, taken before treatment. The chain is built from TRBV2 and TRBJ1-6; D is unresolved. This TCR was recovered from a male donor with prostate cancer. CDR3 nucleotide sequence: TGTGCCAGCAGTGAGACCGGGAACTATAATTCACCCCTCCACTTT. Translated: CASSETGNYNSPLHF.